This T cell receptor (beta chain) was captured in a study of blood T cell repertoires in COVID-19. Overall study context: Donors in the United States, Italy and Spain gave samples during acute or convalescent COVID-19. In each case, the material was cDNA or gDNA derived from T cells, B-cell-depleted T cells, or PBMCs.

Produced via immunoSEQ multiplex PCR; TCRdb's table is partial and in-frame only. This sample has some 200,000 clones, with more than 80% found just once. The Seattle patients, enrolled during active infection, were followed longitudinally. The sample taken for sequencing was peripheral blood. This receptor was taken from an elderly woman with COVID-19, enrolled during active disease.

The DNA of the CDR3 is TGTGCCAGCAGCTTCCCGGACAGGGAGGTCTATGGCTACACCTTC. Translated: CASSFPDREVYGYTF. This chain links TRBV11-2 with TRBJ1-2, with TRBD1 matching 8 bases. The CDR3 covers 15 residues. V trimming: 3 bases; J trimming: 4 bases; junction bases outside the gene matches: 7. CDR1 SGHAT and CDR2 FQNNGV come from the germline V gene.